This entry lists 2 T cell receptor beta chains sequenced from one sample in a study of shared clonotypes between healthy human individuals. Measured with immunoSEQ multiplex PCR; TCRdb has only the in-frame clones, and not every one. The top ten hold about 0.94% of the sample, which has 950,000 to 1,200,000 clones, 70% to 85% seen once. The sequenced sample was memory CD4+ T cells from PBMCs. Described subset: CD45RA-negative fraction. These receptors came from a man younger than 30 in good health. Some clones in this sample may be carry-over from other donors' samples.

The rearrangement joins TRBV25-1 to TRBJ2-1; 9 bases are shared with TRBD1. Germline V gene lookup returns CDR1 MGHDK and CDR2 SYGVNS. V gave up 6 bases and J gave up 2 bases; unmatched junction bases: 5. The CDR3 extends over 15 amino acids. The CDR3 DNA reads TGTGCCAGCAGCCAGACAGGGGGGGCCTACAATGAGCAGTTCTTC. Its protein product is CASSQTGGAYNEQFF.

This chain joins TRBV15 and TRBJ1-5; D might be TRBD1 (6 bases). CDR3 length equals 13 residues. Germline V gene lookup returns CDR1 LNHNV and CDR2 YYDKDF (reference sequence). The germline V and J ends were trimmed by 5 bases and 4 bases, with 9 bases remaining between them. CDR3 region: CATSGGGNQPQHF. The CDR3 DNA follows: TGTGCCACCAGCGGAGGGGGTAATCAGCCCCAGCATTTT.